These 9 T cell receptor beta chains came from one sample sequenced in a study of blood T cell repertoires in COVID-19. Sequenced by immunoSEQ multiplex PCR; TCRdb stores in-frame clones only, minus some. This table has approximately 240,000 clones, around four fifths appearing once. What was sequenced was peripheral blood. These receptors came from an older woman who had recovered from COVID-19.

V gene TRBV11-3 combines with J gene TRBJ1-1; D remains unclear. Trimming took 0 bases from V and 5 from J, leaving 7 bases between them. From germline, CDR1 is SGHNT and CDR2 YENEEA. The CDR3 is 13 amino acids. The CDR3 sequence is CASSLDSGTEAFF. In nucleotides, the CDR3 is TGTGCCAGCAGCTTAGATTCGGGGACTGAAGCTTTCTTT.

This rearrangement joins TRBV3-1 (or the pseudogene TRBV3-2) to TRBJ1-5; the D is unclear. V lost 0 bases and J lost 9, with 12 bases in between. Germline loops: CDR1 LGHDT, CDR2 YNNKEL (reference sequence). There are 14 residues in the CDR3. CDR3 region: CASSQDRGVGPQHF. CDR3 nucleotides: TGTGCCAGCAGCCAAGATCGGGGAGTGGGGCCCCAGCATTTT.

The V gene is TRBV2, the J gene TRBJ1-2, with D possibly TRBD1 on 5 matching bases. The V and J ends lost 8 bases and 2 bases respectively, with 9 bases between them. The CDR3 consists of 12 residues. Per germline, CDR1 SNHLY and CDR2 FYNNEI. CDR3 sequence: CASRGGNYGYTF. The CDR3 DNA reads TGTGCCAGCCGGGGGGGGAACTATGGCTACACCTTC.

The gene calls are TRBV5-1 and TRBJ2-3; 7 positions agree with TRBD1. With 4 bases clipped from V and 5 bases from J, the junction kept 4 bases outside the gene matches. The CDR3 spans 13 residues. Germline V gene lookup returns CDR1 SGHRS and CDR2 YFSETQ. This CDR3 reads CASSRQGVDTQYF. The CDR3 DNA sequence: TGCGCCAGCAGCCGACAGGGAGTAGATACGCAGTATTTT. Complete variable domain (other parts from reference TRBV5-1 and TRBJ2-3): KAGVTQTPRYLIKTRGQQVTLSCSPISGHRSVSWYQQTPGQGLQFLFEYFSETQRNKGNFPGRFSGRQFSNSRSEMNVSTLELGDSALYLCASSRQGVDTQYFGPGTRLTVL.

This clone appeared once. V usage is TRBV4-2 and J usage is TRBJ2-7; possible D gene TRBD2, 6 bases. The germline V gene has CDR1 LGHNA and CDR2 YNFKEQ. The V and J ends lost 6 bases and 3 bases respectively, with 12 bases between them. The CDR3 is 13 residues long. CDR3 sequence (DNA): TGTGCCAGCAGTCCGGAGGAGGGCTACGAGCAGTACTTC. Translating gives CASSPEEGYEQYF.

This rearrangement joins TRBV6-1 to TRBJ2-3; a possible D gene is TRBD1 (5 bases). The germline gives CDR1 MNHNS, CDR2 SASEGT. This CDR3 is 14 amino acids long. V lost 2 bases and J 5 bases, leaving 11 bases between the germline ends. In DNA form, the CDR3 reads TGTGCCAGCAGTGAAACGTCAGGGAAAGATACGCAGTATTTT. Its translation is CASSETSGKDTQYF.

The chain is built from TRBV27 and TRBJ2-3; TRBD2 might be the D (6 bases). The CDR3 has 16 amino acids. CDR1 and CDR2 from the germline V gene are MNHEY and SMNVEV (reference sequence). V was shortened by 0 bases and J by 1 base, with 11 bases between the two germline ends. CDR3 amino acids: CASSLSEGTRTDTQYF. The CDR3 DNA reads TGTGCCAGCAGTTTATCGGAAGGGACTCGCACAGATACGCAGTATTTT.

The genes are TRBV19 and TRBJ1-5, with D possibly being TRBD1 (5 bases). Germline V gene data show CDR1 as LNHDA and CDR2 as SQIVND (reference sequence). CDR3 size: 14 residues. V was cut by 7 bases and J by 2 bases, with 12 bases left in between. For the CDR3, the DNA is TGTGCCAGTACCAAAGGGGTAGGCAATCAGCCCCAGCATTTT. Translation: CASTKGVGNQPQHF.

This rearrangement joins TRBV5-1 to TRBJ1-2, with 8 bases lining up with TRBD1. Germline CDR1 and CDR2: SGHRS and YFSETQ. Unmatched junction bases numbered 2, after V lost 0 bases and J lost 4 bases. The CDR3 length is 14 residues. CDR3 residues: CASSLGDRPYGYTF. CDR3 DNA: TGCGCCAGCAGCTTGGGGGACAGGCCCTATGGCTACACCTTC.